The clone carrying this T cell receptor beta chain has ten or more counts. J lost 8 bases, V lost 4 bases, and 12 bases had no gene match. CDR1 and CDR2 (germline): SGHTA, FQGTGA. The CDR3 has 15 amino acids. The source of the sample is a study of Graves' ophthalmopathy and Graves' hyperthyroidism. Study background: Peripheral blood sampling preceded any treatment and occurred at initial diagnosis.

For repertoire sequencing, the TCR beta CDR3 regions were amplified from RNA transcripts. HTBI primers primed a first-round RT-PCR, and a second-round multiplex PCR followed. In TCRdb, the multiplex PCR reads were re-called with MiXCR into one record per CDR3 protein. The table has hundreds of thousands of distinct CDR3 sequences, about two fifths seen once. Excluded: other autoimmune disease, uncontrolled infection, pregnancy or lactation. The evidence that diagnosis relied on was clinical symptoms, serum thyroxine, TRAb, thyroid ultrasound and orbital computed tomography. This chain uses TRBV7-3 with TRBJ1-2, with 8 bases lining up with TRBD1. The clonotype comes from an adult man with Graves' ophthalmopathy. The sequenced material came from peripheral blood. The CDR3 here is CASSSSQGAIGGYTF. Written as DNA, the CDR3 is TGTGCCAGCAGCTCAAGTCAGGGGGCAATAGGCGGCTACACCTTC. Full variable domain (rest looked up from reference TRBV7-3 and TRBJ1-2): GAGVSQTPSNKVTEKGKYVELRCDPISGHTALYWYRQSLGQGPEFLIYFQGTGAADDSGLPNDRFFAVRPEGSVSTLKIQRTERGDSAVYLCASSSSQGAIGGYTFGSGTRLTVV.